A selection of T cell receptor beta chains follows, all from one sample in a study of cytotoxic CD8 clonotypes in ibrutinib-treated CLL. Only in-frame clones appear in the TCRdb table, and some are missing; sequencing was by immunoSEQ multiplex PCR. The sample lists around 77,000 clones; around 81% were seen once. Sequencing was performed on PBMCs, taken at disease progression, from a patient treated with ibrutinib. These receptor sequences come from a human donor with chronic lymphocytic leukemia. Both conserved end residues are part of each CDR3. The D gene is left open where the match is weak. Clone size is stated in some rows and not others, as once, few, many or a class when expanded.

>TRBJ1-2|-|TRBV2|-
TGTGCCAGCAGTGCGGGGGGTTTTACTAACTATGGCTACACCTTC
CASSAGGFTNYGYTF
>TRBJ2-2|-|TRBV5-6|TRBD1
TGTGCCAGCAGCTTGCTACAGGGGGCGACCGGGGAGCTGTTTTTT
CASSLLQGATGELFF
>TRBJ1-2|-|TRBV7-9|-
TGTGCCAGCATCCCCCCGGGGAGCTATGGCTACACCTTC
CASIPPGSYGYTF
>TRBJ1-4|-|TRBV2|-
TGTGCCAGCAGTGACTCACGGACGACAAATGAAAAACTGTTTTTT
CASSDSRTTNEKLFF
>TRBJ1-1|-|TRBV6-5|-
TGTGCCAGCAGTTACTTGGGGGAGGGCACTGAAGCTTTCTTT
CASSYLGEGTEAFF
>TRBJ2-1|-|TRBV7-6|-
TGTGCCAGCAGCTTAACGGGGGGCGGTTACAATGAGCAGTTCTTC
CASSLTGGGYNEQFF
>TRBJ2-2|-|TRBV10-3|TRBD1
TGTGCCATCAGTGATTACCCGGGACAGGGTGCAACCGGGGAGCTGTTTTTT
CAISDYPGQGATGELFF
>TRBJ2-1|-|TRBV6-5|-
TGTGCCAGCACCCCGGGCACTGGGAAGCAGTTCTTC
CASTPGTGKQFF
>TRBJ2-1|once|TRBV7-9|-
TGTGCCAGCAGCTTATTCGGGACTGTCGATGAGCAGTTCTTC
CASSLFGTVDEQFF
>TRBJ1-6|-|TRBV10-3|-
TGTGCCATCAGCGCAGACTCCTATAATTCACCCCTCCACTTT
CAISADSYNSPLHF
>TRBJ1-1|-|TRBV7-2|TRBD1
TGTGCCAGCAGCTACCCGAGGACAGGGCTGAACGCTGAAGCTTTCTTT
CASSYPRTGLNAEAFF
>TRBJ2-1|-|TRBV27|-
TGTGCCAGCAGTACCCCACCCTACCCCTACAATGAGCAGTTCTTC
CASSTPPYPYNEQFF
>TRBJ1-3|once|TRBV9|-
TGTGCCAGCAGCGCCCGTCTCCTGGCTGGAAACACCATATATTTT
CASSARLLAGNTIYF
>TRBJ2-7|-|TRBV5-1|-
TGCGCCAGCAGCTTGGGGATCTCCTACGAGCAGTACTTC
CASSLGISYEQYF
>TRBJ1-2|-|TRBV10-3|-
TGTGCCGTGAGTCTTGCCGGGAGCGGCTACACCTTC
CAVSLAGSGYTF
>TRBJ1-1|-|TRBV5-6|-
TGTGCCAGCAGCCCCGCCAACACTGAAGCTTTCTTT
CASSPANTEAFF
>TRBJ2-7|-|TRBV5-8|TRBD2
TGTGCCAGCGCCCGGCGGGAGGCAGGAGGCTACGAGCAGTACTTC
CASARREAGGYEQYF
>TRBJ1-2|-|TRBV28|-
TGTGCCAGCAGTTTACTACACTATGGCTACACCTTC
CASSLLHYGYTF
>TRBJ2-7|few|TRBV11-2|TRBD2
TGTGCCAGCAGCGTGACTAGCGGGAGTTCGGGCGAGCAGTACTTC
CASSVTSGSSGEQYF
>TRBJ1-6|few|TRBV30|-
TGTGCCTGGAGCGGATTGACAAGGTTGAGTTCACCCCTCCACTTT
CAWSGLTRLSSPLHF
>TRBJ1-4|-|TRBV11-2|-
TGTGCCAGCAGCCTCCGGACAGCAACTAATGAAAAACTGTTTTTT
CASSLRTATNEKLFF
>TRBJ1-2|-|TRBV13|-
TGTGCCAGCAGCTTACTTGGGAGTAACTATGGCTACACCTTC
CASSLLGSNYGYTF
>TRBJ2-5|-|TRBV5-4|TRBD2
TGTGCCAGCAGTCCCGGACTAGCCCGACCGCGGACCCAGTACTTC
CASSPGLARPRTQYF
>TRBJ1-5|-|TRBV18|-
TGTGCCAGCTCACCACAGGGTTATAGCAATCAGCCCCAGCATTTT
CASSPQGYSNQPQHF
>TRBJ1-5|-|TRBV18|-
TGTGCCAGCTCACCAGCCAATAGCAATCAGCCCCAGCATTTT
CASSPANSNQPQHF
>TRBJ2-5|-|TRBV7-3|-
TGTGCCAGCAGCTTAACCGGGTACCAAGAGACCCAGTACTTC
CASSLTGYQETQYF
>TRBJ1-6|-|TRBV5-1|TRBD1
TGCGCCAGCAGCCCCGGGACAGGCTCATCACCCCTCCACTTT
CASSPGTGSSPLHF
>TRBJ2-7|-|TRBV7-3|-
TGTGCCAGCAGCCCGGACAGTTTCTACGAGCAGTACTTC
CASSPDSFYEQYF
>TRBJ1-1|-|TRBV2|-
TGTGCCAGCTCGGGCAGAGACAGATCCGAAGCTTTCTTT
CASSGRDRSEAFF
>TRBJ2-1|-|TRBV27|-
TGTGCCAGCAGTACCCTCCTTGGGTCCTACAATGAGCAGTTCTTC
CASSTLLGSYNEQFF
>TRBJ2-3|once|TRBV27|-
TGTGCCAGCAGTTTACCCAGTACGTCATCGGGTTACGATACGCAGTATTTT
CASSLPSTSSGYDTQYF
>TRBJ1-1|-|TRBV6-4|-
TGTGCCAGCAGGCAGGACAGGAACACTGAAGCTTTCTTT
CASRQDRNTEAFF
>TRBJ2-7|few|TRBV18|-
TGTGCCAGCTCACCAGGGACGCCAACGGGTGAGCAGTACTTC
CASSPGTPTGEQYF
>TRBJ2-7|-|TRBV4-1|TRBD1
TGCGCCAGCAGCCCGGACAGGGGAAGACTCTACGAGCAGTACTTC
CASSPDRGRLYEQYF
>TRBJ2-1|-|TRBV6-1|-
TGTGCCAGCAGTGAAGCAGCCCCGAGACCACGTATTCATGAGCAGTTCTTC
CASSEAAPRPRIHEQFF
>TRBJ2-3|once|TRBV5-1|TRBD2
TGCGCCAGCAGCTTGGCTCGGGGAGGGACTAAGGTTAGTCCTGATACGCAGTATTTT
CASSLARGGTKVSPDTQYF
>TRBJ1-4|-|TRBV18|-
TGTGCCAGCTCACCAGGGGACGCCACTAATGAAAAACTGTTTTTT
CASSPGDATNEKLFF
>TRBJ2-3|few|TRBV13|-
TGTGCCAGCAGCCGTAGGGATACGCAGTATTTT
CASSRRDTQYF
>TRBJ2-2|-|TRBV6-5|-
TGTGCCAGCAGTTACCAGGGACCGGACACCGGGGAGCTGTTTTTT
CASSYQGPDTGELFF
>TRBJ2-7|-|TRBV5-1|-
TGCGCCAGCAGCTTGGGGGGAAAGAACTACGAGCAGTACTTC
CASSLGGKNYEQYF
>TRBJ1-3|-|TRBV20-1|TRBD1
TGCAGTGCTAGCGACAGGGGCCGGCGATATTTT
CSASDRGRRYF
>TRBJ1-3|-|TRBV4-2|TRBD1
TGTGCCAGCAGCCGGGACAGTGCCGGTGGGAGCTCTGGAAACACCATATATTTT
CASSRDSAGGSSGNTIYF
>TRBJ1-2|few|TRBV5-4|-
TGTGCCAGCAGCTTGGATGCGAACGGCTACACCTTC
CASSLDANGYTF
>TRBJ1-3|-|TRBV18|TRBD1
TGTGCCAGCTCACCAGGCGGGACAGGATCTGGAAACACCATATATTTT
CASSPGGTGSGNTIYF
>TRBJ2-2|-|TRBV27|-
TGTGCCAGCAGTTTATTCGCCGGTCGTATGGCGAACACCGGGGAGCTGTTTTTT
CASSLFAGRMANTGELFF
>TRBJ1-5|few|TRBV4-1|-
TGCGCCAGCAGCCCGGACGGGGGAGGCAATCAGCCCCAGCATTTT
CASSPDGGGNQPQHF
>TRBJ2-2|-|TRBV2|-
TGTGCCAGCTTTTGGATCGGGGAGCTGTTTTTT
CASFWIGELFF
>TRBJ1-1|-|TRBV10-2|-
TGCGCCAGCAGTGGTGGGAACACTGAAGCTTTCTTT
CASSGGNTEAFF
>TRBJ1-2|-|TRBV28|TRBD1
TGTGCCAGCAGCCCCGGGACAGGGGGCATTGCTTCTGGCTACACCTTC
CASSPGTGGIASGYTF
>TRBJ2-1|-|TRBV9|TRBD2
TGTGCCAGCAGAGCTAGCGGGGCCAATGAGCAGTTCTTC
CASRASGANEQFF
>TRBJ1-4|-|TRBV5-1|TRBD1
TGCGCCAGCAGCTCCGGGACAGGGGAAGAAAAACTGTTTTTT
CASSSGTGEEKLFF
>TRBJ1-2|few|TRBV5-1|-
TGCGCCAGCAGCTTGGATGTTAGGGGTGGCTACACCTTC
CASSLDVRGGYTF
>TRBJ1-1|-|TRBV2|-
TGTGCCAGCAGTGAAGGTTTCTTTGCAGCGAACACTGAAGCTTTCTTT
CASSEGFFAANTEAFF
>TRBJ1-2|-|TRBV25-1|-
TGTGCCAGCAGGACCTATGCGGGGGGTGGCTACACCTTC
CASRTYAGGGYTF
>TRBJ2-1|-|TRBV9|-
TGTGCCAGCAGCCTCCCAGCGGGTCCCTACAATGAGCAGTTCTTC
CASSLPAGPYNEQFF